This TCR beta chain was identified in a study of response to subunit inactivated influenza vaccine. Each CDR3 protein gets one entry after TCRdb re-called the RT-PCR reads with MiXCR. Altogether around 760,000 distinct CDR3 sequences are present, roughly 14% being singletons, with the ten largest covering approximately 6.5%. This CDR3 is 16 amino acids long. Germline CDR1 DFQATT, CDR2 SNEGSKA (reference sequence). The V segment lost 5 bases and the J segment 3 bases; nucleotides outside the gene matches: 9. As to this clonotype: Its antigen is not identified.

Study observations and caveats: It was suggested by the authors that few new T cells are recruited by each seasonal influenza vaccination.

The origin of this receptor is a man aged 45-65 years who received an inactivated influenza vaccine. This chain connects TRBV20-1 to TRBJ2-3, with 12 bases identical to TRBD1. The input for sequencing was PBMCs from blood, taken 14 to 15 days before vaccination. CDR3 sequence (DNA): TGCAGTGCTCAGGGACAGGGGGCCTTTTCGACAGATACGCAGTATTTT. This translates into CSAQGQGAFSTDTQYF.